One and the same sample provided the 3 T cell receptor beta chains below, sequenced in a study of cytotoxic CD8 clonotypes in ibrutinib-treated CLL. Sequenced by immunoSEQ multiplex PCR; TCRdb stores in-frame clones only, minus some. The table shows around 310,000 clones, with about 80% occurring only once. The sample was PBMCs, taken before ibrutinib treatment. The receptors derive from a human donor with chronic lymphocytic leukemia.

The CDR3 region is CASSYGVANVLTF. CDR3 DNA: TGTGCCAGCAGTTACGGGGTTGCCAACGTCCTGACTTTC. This chain joins TRBV6-5 and TRBJ2-6; D is unclear. Germline CDR1 and CDR2: MNHEY and SVGAGI. CDR3 size: 13 residues. Trimming shortened V by 2 bases and J by 7 bases, and 6 bases separated the two germline ends.

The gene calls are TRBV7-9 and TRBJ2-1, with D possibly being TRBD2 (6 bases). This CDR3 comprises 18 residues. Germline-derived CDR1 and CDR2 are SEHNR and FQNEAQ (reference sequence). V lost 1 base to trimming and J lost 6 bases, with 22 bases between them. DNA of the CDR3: TGTGCCAGCAGCTTAGTTCTGGACTTCCGGGAGAGACGCAATGAGCAGTTCTTC. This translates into CASSLVLDFRERRNEQFF. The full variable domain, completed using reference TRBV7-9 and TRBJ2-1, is DTGVSQNPRHKITKRGQNVTFRCDPISEHNRLYWYRQTLGQGPEFLTYFQNEAQLEKSRLLSDRFSAERPKGSFSTLEIQRTEQGDSAMYLCASSLVLDFRERRNEQFFGPGTRLTVL.

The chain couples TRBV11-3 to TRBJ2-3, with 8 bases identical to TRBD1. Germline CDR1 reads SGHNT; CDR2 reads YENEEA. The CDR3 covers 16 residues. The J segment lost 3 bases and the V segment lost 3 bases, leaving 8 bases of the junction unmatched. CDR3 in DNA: TGTGCCAGCAGCTTTAGGGGAGGACAGGGTACAGATACGCAGTATTTT. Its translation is CASSFRGGQGTDTQYF.